This TCR beta chain was profiled in a study of cytomegalovirus exposure and HLA in healthy donors. PCR employed 60 Vbeta and 13 Jbeta primers. Sequenced by immunoSEQ multiplex PCR; TCRdb stores in-frame clones only, minus some. In total, the table holds 150,000 to 200,000 clones. V gave up 3 bases and J gave up 5 bases; unmatched junction bases: 3. Per the germline V gene, CDR1 is LNHDA and CDR2 is SQIVND (reference sequence). CDR3 length: 15 amino acids. The specimen sequenced was PBMCs. This TCR was recovered from a woman between 18 and 29 years old in good health and CMV-seropositive. The chain is built from TRBV19 and TRBJ2-2, with 10 bases lining up with TRBD2. The CDR3 DNA is TGTGCCAGTAGTATCCCAGCGGGGGGGACCGGGGAGCTGTTTTTT. It is translated as CASSIPAGGTGELFF.